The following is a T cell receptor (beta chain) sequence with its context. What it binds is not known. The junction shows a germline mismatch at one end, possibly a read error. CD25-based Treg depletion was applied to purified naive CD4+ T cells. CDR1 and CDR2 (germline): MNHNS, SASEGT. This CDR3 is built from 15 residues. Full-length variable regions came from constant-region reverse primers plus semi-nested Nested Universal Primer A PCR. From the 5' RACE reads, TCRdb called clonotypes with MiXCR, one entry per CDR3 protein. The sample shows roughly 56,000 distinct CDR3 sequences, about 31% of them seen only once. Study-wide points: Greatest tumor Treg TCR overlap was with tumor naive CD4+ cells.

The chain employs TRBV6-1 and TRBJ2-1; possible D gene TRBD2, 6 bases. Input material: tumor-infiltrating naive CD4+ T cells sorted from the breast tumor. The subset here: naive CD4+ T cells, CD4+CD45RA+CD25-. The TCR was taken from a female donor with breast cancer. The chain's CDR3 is CASSEVRGIRGEQSF. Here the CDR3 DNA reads TGTGCCAGCAGTGAAGTTCGGGGGATTAGGGGCGAGCAGTCCTTC.